The 19 T cell receptor beta chains listed next were all sequenced from one sample in a study of blood T cells in healthy people across ages. A second PCR of 7 to 11 cycles used a sample-barcoded 5' primer and a J-beta primer mix. MiXCR was run by TCRdb on the 5' RACE reads, yielding one entry per CDR3 protein. The table records about 1.4 million distinct CDR3 sequences, around 59% of them present only once. Sequenced input: blood. All receptors come from a man aged 18-30 years in good health.

The V and J genes are TRBV20-1 and TRBJ2-3; 11 bases are a match to TRBD2. The germline gives CDR1 DFQATT, CDR2 SNEGSKA (reference sequence). The CDR3 covers 13 residues. The trim removed 4 bases at V and 7 bases at J, leaving 4 bases unmatched. CDR3 sequence reads: CSAMGLAVNTQYF. The CDR3 coding sequence is TGCAGTGCTATGGGACTAGCGGTGAATACGCAGTATTTT.

The chain has TRBV24-1 and TRBJ2-7; 11 bases match TRBD1. V trimming: 6 bases; J trimming: 3 bases; junction bases outside the gene matches: 9. The germline V gene has CDR1 KGHDR and CDR2 SFDVKD. The CDR3 totals 16 residues. CDR3 bases: TGTGCCACCAGTACAACTCCCGGGACAGGGGGCTACGAGCAGTACTTC. Its translation is CATSTTPGTGGYEQYF.

The chain has TRBV29-1 and TRBJ1-4; D might be TRBD1 (6 bases). Germline CDR1 and CDR2: SQVTM and ANQGSEA. There are 13 residues in the CDR3. The V end was cut by 7 bases, the J end by 5 bases, with 14 bases between. The CDR3 reads CSGQDSKNEKLFF. The CDR3 nucleotides read TGCAGCGGTCAGGACAGTAAAAATGAAAAACTGTTTTTT.

The rearrangement joins TRBV13 to TRBJ2-5; 9 bases align to TRBD1. The DNA matches TRBJ2-4 better at its end, which makes the J call doubtful. The CDR3 loop spans 14 amino acids. Germline V lookup: CDR1 PRHDT, CDR2 FYEKMQ (reference sequence). CDR3 bases: TGTGCCAGCAGCTCGACAGGGGGTGGAAACATTCAGTACTTC. Amino acids: CASSSTGGGNIQYF.

The chain links TRBV19 to TRBJ2-1, with D unresolved. Deletions cut 6 bases from V and 4 bases from J, with 16 bases between. This CDR3 has 15 residues. In germline, CDR1 is LNHDA, CDR2 SQIVND (reference sequence). This CDR3 reads CASRPLPNDYNEQFF. The CDR3 DNA reads TGTGCCAGTAGACCGCTCCCCAATGATTACAATGAGCAGTTCTTC.

This chain joins TRBV21-1 and TRBJ2-1; the table assigns TRBD2, which was not confirmed against the DNA. TRBV21-1 is deemed a pseudogene. The CDR3 is made up of 19 amino acids. CDR3 amino acids: CASSVRTSENSTSYNEQFF. DNA of the CDR3: TGTGCCAGCAGCGTACGGACTAGCGAAAATTCTACTTCCTACAATGAGCAGTTCTTC.

V usage is TRBV4-1 and J usage is TRBJ2-1; 13 bases match TRBD2. The germline gives CDR1 MGHRA, CDR2 YSYEKL. J gave up 2 bases and V 4 bases, and 14 bases lay outside the gene matches. The CDR3 length is 20 residues. This CDR3 reads CASSPNLLAGGSVPYNEQFF. CDR3 coding DNA: TGCGCCAGCAGCCCGAATCTACTAGCGGGGGGGTCCGTCCCCTACAATGAGCAGTTCTTC.

CDR3 residues: CASSVFKETQYF. In nucleotides, the CDR3 is TGTGCCAGCAGTGTTTTCAAAGAGACCCAGTACTTC. The gene calls are TRBV25-1 and TRBJ2-5; D is uncertain. Germline V CDR1 and CDR2: MGHDK, SYGVNS. V was pared by 4 bases and J by 3 bases, with 6 bases between. The CDR3 contains 12 residues.

The chain combines TRBV3-1 with TRBJ2-3; 9 bases line up with TRBD2. This CDR3 spans 15 amino acids. The V gene's germline CDR1 is LGHDT and CDR2 YNNKEL (reference sequence). With V trimmed by 0 bases and J by 7 bases, 5 bases remained unmatched. CDR3 residues: CASSQDLSGGHTQYF. CDR3 DNA: TGTGCCAGCAGCCAAGACCTAAGCGGGGGGCATACGCAGTATTTT.

The chain combines TRBV2 with TRBJ1-4, with D tentatively TRBD1 (5 bases). Germline V gene data show CDR1 as SNHLY and CDR2 as FYNNEI. This CDR3 is built from 16 residues. V lost 3 bases, J lost 5 bases, and 16 bases lay in between. The CDR3 DNA reads as TGTGCCAGCAGTGACAAGTCGGGGGAAATAAATGAAAAACTGTTTTTT. Translation: CASSDKSGEINEKLFF.

This clonotype was detected a few times. The chain couples TRBV28 to TRBJ1-2; 10 bases fit TRBD1. The CDR3 loop spans 14 amino acids. Trimming removed 6 bases from V and 6 bases from J; junction bases left unmatched: 7. Germline V gene sequence: CDR1 MDHEN, CDR2 SYDVKM. DNA of the CDR3: TGTGCCAGCAGCGTGGGACAGGGGCCCCATGGCTACACCTTC. Translating gives CASSVGQGPHGYTF.

The rearrangement uses TRBV20-1 and TRBJ2-7; D is uncertain. This CDR3 has 14 amino acids. V lost 6 bases to trimming and J lost 0 bases, with 15 bases between them. CDR1 DFQATT and CDR2 SNEGSKA come from the germline V gene (reference sequence). The CDR3 DNA follows: TGCAGTGCCGAAAACGAGCGAGCCTCCTACGAGCAGTACTTC. The encoded protein is CSAENERASYEQYF.

This chain joins TRBV6-2 or TRBV6-3 and TRBJ2-5, with D uncertain. The CDR3 sequence is 15 residues long. The V end lost 6 bases, the J end lost 1 base, and 15 bases lay between the germline ends. CDR1 is MNHEY and CDR2 is SVGEGT in the germline V gene. This CDR3 is CASSRIRAIQETQYF. The DNA of the CDR3 is TGTGCCAGCAGCCGGATTAGGGCTATCCAAGAGACCCAGTACTTC.

In this sample, this clonotype turned up a few times. The genes are TRBV20-1 and TRBJ2-1, with D possibly matching TRBD1 (6 bases). V lost 4 bases and J lost 8, with 24 bases in between. The CDR3 spans 16 residues. Germline CDR1 is DFQATT and CDR2 is SNEGSKA (reference sequence). The CDR3 sequence is CSAISLWARPGDEQFF. CDR3 sequence (DNA): TGCAGTGCTATTTCTCTTTGGGCCAGGCCAGGGGATGAGCAGTTCTTC.

This chain uses TRBV10-3 with TRBJ2-3, with D perhaps being TRBD1 or TRBD2 (5 bases each). The CDR3 runs to 16 residues. Between the trimmed V and J ends, which lost 0 bases and 2 bases, there was a span of 12 bases. CDR1 and CDR2 (germline): ENHRY, SYGVKD. DNA for the CDR3: TGTGCCATCAGTGAGTCGAATGGGGGATACACAGATACGCAGTATTTT. Its translation is CAISESNGGYTDTQYF.

This clonotype was picked up a small number of times. The V call is TRBV28, the J call TRBJ2-5, with D unresolved. CDR3 length equals 16 residues. Trimming pared 2 bases from V and 3 bases from J, leaving 16 bases between. Germline V CDR1 and CDR2: MDHEN, SYDVKM. CDR3 loop: CASSLVSWAKEETQYF. The CDR3, as DNA: TGTGCCAGCAGTTTAGTATCTTGGGCAAAGGAAGAGACCCAGTACTTC.

A single count supports this clonotype. V and J are TRBV28 and TRBJ2-3; D call uncertain. Germline lookup yields CDR1 MDHEN and CDR2 SYDVKM. The CDR3 spans 17 residues. V was shortened by 3 bases and J by 0 bases, with 16 bases between the two germline ends. The CDR3 DNA sequence: TGTGCCAGCAGTTTGGTGCCAGTAGACCCTAGCACAGATACGCAGTATTTT. This translates into CASSLVPVDPSTDTQYF.

This clonotype was counted between two and nine times. CDR3: CASSLGTNLVDEQYF. The CDR3 DNA follows: TGTGCCAGCAGTTTGGGGACAAACCTTGTGGACGAGCAGTACTTC. The V call is TRBV27, the J call TRBJ2-5; D possibly corresponds to TRBD1 (6 bases). The J call is in doubt because the DNA end fits TRBJ2-7 better. CDR3 size: 15 residues. Germline loops: CDR1 MNHEY, CDR2 SMNVEV (reference sequence).

V gene TRBV6-1 combines with J gene TRBJ2-5, with no clear D. Trimming shortened V by 2 bases and J by 2 bases, and 18 bases separated the two germline ends. Germline loops: CDR1 MNHNS, CDR2 SASEGT. The CDR3 sequence is 17 residues long. CDR3 DNA: TGTGCCAGCAGTGAACCGCCAAGGGCTAAACCTCAAGAGACCCAGTACTTC. Protein sequence: CASSEPPRAKPQETQYF.